This section outlines one T cell receptor (beta chain) sequence together with its context. The table came from immunoSEQ multiplex PCR; TCRdb's copy has only in-frame clones and leaves some out. The repertoire holds under 90,000 clones, with 85% to 95% as singletons. This record belongs to a study of OX40 agonist ivuxolimab in advanced cancers. Germline CDR1 and CDR2: MDHEN and SYDVKM. Deletions cut 7 bases from V and 0 bases from J, with 7 bases between. This CDR3 has 13 residues. The sequence was collected from an adult with an advanced solid tumor such as melanoma, head and neck, liver or kidney cancer. This chain links TRBV28 with TRBJ1-5, with TRBD1 as a possible D gene (6 bases). Sequences were derived from CD4+ or CD8+ T cells sorted from blood, sampled in a trial of the OX40 agonist ivuxolimab. CDR3 in amino acids: CASKDSSNQPQHF. DNA of the CDR3: TGTGCCAGCAAGGACAGTAGCAATCAGCCCCAGCATTTT.